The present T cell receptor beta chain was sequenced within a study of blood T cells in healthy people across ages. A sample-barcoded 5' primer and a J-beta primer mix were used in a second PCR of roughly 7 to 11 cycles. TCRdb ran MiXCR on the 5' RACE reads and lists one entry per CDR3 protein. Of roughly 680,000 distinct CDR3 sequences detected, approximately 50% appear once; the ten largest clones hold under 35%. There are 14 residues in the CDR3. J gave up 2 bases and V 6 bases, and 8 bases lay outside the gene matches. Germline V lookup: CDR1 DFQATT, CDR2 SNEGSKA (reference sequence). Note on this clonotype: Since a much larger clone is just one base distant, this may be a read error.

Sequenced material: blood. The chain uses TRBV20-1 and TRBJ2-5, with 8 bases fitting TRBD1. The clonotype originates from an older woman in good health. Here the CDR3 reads CSAPGRGPQETQYF. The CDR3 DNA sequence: TGCAGTGCACCAGGCAGGGGGCCGCAAGAGACCCAGTACTTC.